This T cell receptor (beta chain) is drawn from a study of cytomegalovirus exposure and HLA in healthy donors. Study-level findings and limits: Subsequent analysis of the 110 or so validation repertoires found a tendency for first-cohort TCR clusters to co-occur.

The data were produced by immunoSEQ multiplex PCR, yet TCRdb's version contains in-frame clones alone and is incomplete. This sample carries 160,000 or so clones, more than 75% of them seen once, and the ten largest clones take 3%. Of note for this clone: Its antigen is not known.

Germline assignment: CDR1 MNHNS and CDR2 SASEGT. Trimming shortened V by 2 bases and J by 4 bases, and 9 bases separated the two germline ends. The CDR3 contains 13 residues. This receptor was obtained from a young man in good health and CMV-seronegative. The specimen was PBMCs. The chain links TRBV6-1 to TRBJ2-7; D is perhaps TRBD2 (5 bases). The CDR3 region is CASSEISGYEQYV. In DNA, the CDR3 is TGTGCCAGCAGTGAAATTTCGGGATACGAGCAGTACGTC.